This TCR beta chain was sequenced for a study of T cells after yellow fever vaccination. The study's findings and limits: Although most clonotypes did not, a small share appeared in both CD4 and CD8 compartments.

TCRdb re-called the 5' RACE reads through MiXCR, storing one row per CDR3 protein. Counted here are about 63,000 distinct CDR3 sequences, approximately 8% occurring once; the ten biggest clones make up less than 40%. CDR3 length: 14 residues. The germline V and J ends were trimmed by 1 base and 3 bases, with 9 bases remaining between them. The germline gives CDR1 MDHEN, CDR2 SYDVKM. This clonotype was recorded at least ten times. The antigen remains undetermined. Source: CD8+ T cells sorted from PBMCs, taken 15 days after the yellow fever booster vaccination. V and J are TRBV28 and TRBJ1-1; a weak D match, TRBD1 (6 bases). The clonotype originates from a man aged 25-45 years who received the YFV17D yellow fever vaccine. The CDR3 here is CASSLYRTDTEAFF. The DNA of the CDR3 is TGTGCCAGCAGTTTATACCGGACAGACACTGAAGCTTTCTTT.